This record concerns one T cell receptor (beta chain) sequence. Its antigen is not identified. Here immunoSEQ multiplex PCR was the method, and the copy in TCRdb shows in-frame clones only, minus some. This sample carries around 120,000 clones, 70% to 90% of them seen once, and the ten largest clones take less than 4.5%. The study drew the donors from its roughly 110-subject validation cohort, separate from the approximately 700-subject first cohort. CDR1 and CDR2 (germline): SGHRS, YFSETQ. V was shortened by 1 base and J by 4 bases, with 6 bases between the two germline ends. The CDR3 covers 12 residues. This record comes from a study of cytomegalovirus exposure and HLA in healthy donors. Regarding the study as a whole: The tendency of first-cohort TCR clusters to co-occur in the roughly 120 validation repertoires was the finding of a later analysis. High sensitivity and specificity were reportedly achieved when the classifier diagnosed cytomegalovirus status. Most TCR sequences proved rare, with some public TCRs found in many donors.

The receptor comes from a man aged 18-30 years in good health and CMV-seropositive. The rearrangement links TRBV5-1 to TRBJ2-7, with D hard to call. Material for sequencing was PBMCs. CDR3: CASSLTGYEQYF. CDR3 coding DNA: TGCGCCAGCAGCTTGACCGGGTACGAGCAGTACTTC.